These 27 T cell receptor beta chains were sequenced from one sample in a study of shared clonotypes between healthy human individuals. Produced via immunoSEQ multiplex PCR; TCRdb's table is partial and in-frame only. Of about 2.1 million clones detected, 80% to 95% appear once; the ten largest clones hold approximately 1.7%. Naive CD8 cells lacked CD45RO and underwent positive selection for CCR7, leaving out terminally differentiated effector memory CD45RA+ cells. The sequenced sample was naive CD8+ T cells from PBMCs. The receptor source for this set is a man in his late teens or twenties in good health. Some clones in this sample may be carry-over from other donors' samples.

Details on this clone: Additional DNA sequences in this sample encode the identical CDR3. The chain recombines TRBV27 with TRBJ2-1; D is undetermined. This CDR3 is 15 amino acids long. Trimming left V 2 bases short and J 0 bases short, with 8 bases between. In germline, CDR1 is MNHEY, CDR2 SMNVEV (reference sequence). The CDR3 DNA sequence: TGTGCCAGCAGTTTAGGCGGTGGCTCCTACAATGAGCAGTTCTTC. Its protein product is CASSLGGGSYNEQFF.

The rearrangement joins TRBV27 to TRBJ2-3, with D possibly called TRBD1 or TRBD2 (6 bases each). Germline V gives CDR1 MNHEY, CDR2 SMNVEV (reference sequence). The CDR3 covers 14 residues. Trimming cost V 5 bases and J 6 bases, with 15 bases left between them. CDR3 sequence reads: CASSPERGVDTQYF. CDR3 nucleotide sequence: TGTGCCAGCAGTCCCGAGAGGGGGGTGGATACGCAGTATTTT.

The gene calls are TRBV6-5 and TRBJ1-1; possible D gene TRBD1, 5 bases. Germline CDR1 reads MNHEY; CDR2 reads SVGAGI. V gave up 5 bases and J gave up 0 bases, with 10 bases separating them. The CDR3 is 14 residues long. CDR3 sequence (DNA): TGTGCCAGCAGTGGAGGACATATGAACACTGAAGCTTTCTTT. It specifies CASSGGHMNTEAFF.

The chain couples TRBV27 to TRBJ1-1, with 12 bases that match TRBD1. Unmatched junction bases numbered 4, after V lost 4 bases and J lost 4 bases. The CDR3 has 15 amino acids. Germline V gives CDR1 MNHEY, CDR2 SMNVEV (reference sequence). The CDR3 protein is CASSSGQGASTEAFF. The CDR3 DNA reads TGTGCCAGCAGTTCGGGACAGGGGGCGAGCACTGAAGCTTTCTTT.

The CDR3 DNA is TGTGCCAGCAGCTTGTTTTACGAGCAGTACTTC. This sequence encodes CASSLFYEQYF. The chain links TRBV5-8 to TRBJ2-7; D is unclear. With 1 base removed from V and 4 bases from J, the gap between germline ends came to 3 bases. Germline V gene sequence: CDR1 SGHTS, CDR2 YDEGEE. The CDR3 is 11 residues long.

This chain links TRBV10-3 with TRBJ2-7; D not certain. The V gene's germline CDR1 is ENHRY and CDR2 SYGVKD. This CDR3 has 15 residues. V gave up 2 bases and J gave up 6 bases, with 17 bases separating them. CDR3 nucleotides: TGTGCCATCAGTGAGCCAGACGTCGTCTTGGGCGAGCAGTACTTC. It specifies CAISEPDVVLGEQYF.

The V call is TRBV18, the J call TRBJ1-1; D is possibly TRBD1 (5 bases). The CDR3 length is 14 residues. Trimming cost V 2 bases and J 1 base, with 8 bases left between them. The V gene's germline CDR1 is KGHSH and CDR2 LQKENI. In DNA form, the CDR3 reads TGTGCCAGCTCACCAGCCAGGGAGAACACTGAAGCTTTCTTT. Protein: CASSPARENTEAFF.

A note on this clone: This sample also contains other DNA sequences that code for the same CDR3. V is TRBV27 and J is TRBJ2-5; tentatively, D is TRBD1 (6 bases). This CDR3 has 14 residues. From germline, CDR1 is MNHEY and CDR2 SMNVEV (reference sequence). V was trimmed by 2 bases and J by 1 base, leaving 8 bases between them. The CDR3 sequence is CASSLVGAQETQYF. The CDR3 DNA reads as TGTGCCAGCAGTTTAGTGGGGGCCCAAGAGACCCAGTACTTC.

The CDR3 here is CASSEGWEQYF. The CDR3, as DNA: TGTGCCAGCAGCGAGGGCTGGGAGCAGTACTTC. The chain couples TRBV9 to TRBJ2-7; D call uncertain. Per germline, CDR1 SGDLS and CDR2 YYNGEE. The CDR3 totals 11 residues. Trimming took off 3 bases at V and 7 bases at J, with 8 bases between the two ends.

This chain uses TRBV29-1 with TRBJ2-3; 13 nucleotides line up with TRBD2. The CDR3 spans 15 residues. V dropped 2 bases and J dropped 8; count of bases not matched to a gene: 7. Germline values: CDR1 SQVTM, CDR2 ANQGSEA. CDR3 in amino acids: CSVEITSGRAGTQYF. CDR3 nucleotide sequence: TGCAGCGTTGAAATTACTAGCGGGAGGGCCGGTACGCAGTATTTT.

The genes are TRBV29-1 and TRBJ1-2; weak D call: TRBD1 (5 bases). CDR3 length: 12 amino acids. Trimming left V 3 bases short and J 5 bases short, with 10 bases between. CDR1 and CDR2 (germline): SQVTM, ANQGSEA. The CDR3 coding sequence is TGCAGCGTTGACCAAGGGACGTATGGCTACACCTTC. Its protein product is CSVDQGTYGYTF.

This sequence joins TRBV27 and TRBJ2-2, with D perhaps given as TRBD1 or TRBD2 (5 bases each). V was shortened by 6 bases and J by 4 bases, with 15 bases between the two germline ends. CDR3 length equals 15 residues. Germline CDR1 MNHEY, CDR2 SMNVEV (reference sequence). The CDR3 reads CASRQTRGTTGELFF. DNA of the CDR3: TGTGCCAGCAGACAAACTAGGGGAACCACCGGGGAGCTGTTTTTT.

The V call is TRBV7-6, the J call TRBJ2-1; D unclear. Germline lookup yields CDR1 SGHVS and CDR2 FNYEAQ. The CDR3 consists of 17 residues. V was trimmed by 1 base and J by 1 base, leaving 14 bases between them. The CDR3 spells CASSLEMRGRSYNEQFF. The CDR3 nucleotides read TGTGCCAGCAGCTTAGAAATGCGCGGCCGATCCTACAATGAGCAGTTCTTC.

In DNA, the CDR3 is TGTGCCAGCAGAAAAAACCGGGACCGTTCCTACGAGCAGTACTTC. Its protein product is CASRKNRDRSYEQYF. The chain uses TRBV27 and TRBJ2-7; D is tentatively TRBD1 or TRBD2 (5 bases each). Germline V gene data show CDR1 as MNHEY and CDR2 as SMNVEV (reference sequence). V lost 6 bases and J 1 base, leaving 16 bases between the germline ends. There are 15 residues in the CDR3.

The rearrangement links TRBV7-6 to TRBJ2-7; D gene unclear. CDR3 length: 14 residues. Deletions cut 5 bases from V and 2 bases from J, with 13 bases between. Germline V lookup: CDR1 SGHVS, CDR2 FNYEAQ. The CDR3 DNA reads TGTGCCAGCAGCCTCAGGCATGGAACCTACGAGCAGTACTTC. This gives the protein CASSLRHGTYEQYF.

The chain links TRBV2 to TRBJ2-1; 12 nucleotides line up with TRBD2. This CDR3 is 14 amino acids long. Germline-derived CDR1 and CDR2 are SNHLY and FYNNEI. Trimming took 4 bases from V and 9 from J; bases not matched to a gene: 4. CDR3 residues: CASSAWTSGVEQFF. As DNA, the CDR3 is TGTGCCAGCAGTGCGTGGACTAGCGGGGTTGAGCAGTTCTTC.

Here the CDR3 reads CASSGPEQYF. CDR3 sequence (DNA): TGTGCCAGCAGTGGCCCCGAGCAGTACTTC. This rearrangement joins TRBV6-1 to TRBJ2-7, with unresolved D. The CDR3 consists of 10 residues. Germline lookup yields CDR1 MNHNS and CDR2 SASEGT. Deletions cut 4 bases from V and 6 bases from J, with 4 bases between.

The chain links TRBV6-5 to TRBJ2-2; D ambiguous. Trimming took off 0 bases at V and 8 bases at J, with 13 bases between the two ends. The germline V gene has CDR1 MNHEY and CDR2 SVGAGI. The CDR3 consists of 15 residues. Written as DNA, the CDR3 is TGTGCCAGCAGTTACTCGGGCCCGAAGGTTGGGGAGCTGTTTTTT. Its protein is CASSYSGPKVGELFF.

The chain combines TRBV7-9 with TRBJ2-2, with D possibly being TRBD2 (5 bases). The germline V gene encodes CDR1 SEHNR and CDR2 FQNEAQ (reference sequence). V shed 5 bases and J shed 0 bases, with 13 bases lying between them. The CDR3 loop spans 16 amino acids. DNA for the CDR3: TGTGCCAGCAGCCCTTACGGGGTCGCGAACACCGGGGAGCTGTTTTTT. It is translated as CASSPYGVANTGELFF.

The V and J genes are TRBV30 and TRBJ2-1; 9 positions match TRBD1. Germline values: CDR1 GTSNPN, CDR2 SVGIG (reference sequence). The V segment lost 3 bases and the J segment 7 bases; nucleotides outside the gene matches: 7. This CDR3 is 14 amino acids long. The CDR3 loop is CAWSPGQGRNEQFF. The CDR3 DNA is TGTGCCTGGAGCCCAGGACAGGGGCGGAATGAGCAGTTCTTC.

The V gene is TRBV7-9, the J gene TRBJ1-2; 9 nucleotides match TRBD1. Trimming removed 1 base from V and 8 bases from J; junction bases left unmatched: 14. Germline V lookup: CDR1 SEHNR, CDR2 FQNEAQ (reference sequence). The CDR3 is 17 amino acids. The DNA for the CDR3 is TGTGCCAGCAGCTTAGGAGGGACAGGGAATTTGGTCGGCGGCTACACCTTC. Amino acid sequence: CASSLGGTGNLVGGYTF. Using reference TRBV7-9 and TRBJ1-2 for the parts outside the CDR3, the full variable domain is DTGVSQNPRHKITKRGQNVTFRCDPISEHNRLYWYRQTLGQGPEFLTYFQNEAQLEKSRLLSDRFSAERPKGSFSTLEIQRTEQGDSAMYLCASSLGGTGNLVGGYTFGSGTRLTVV.

In the case of this clone: Within the sample, other DNA sequences also encode this same CDR3. J is TRBJ1-1 and V is TRBV5-6; no firm D call. Trimming shortened V by 2 bases and J by 0 bases, and 5 bases separated the two germline ends. This CDR3 has 13 amino acids. Germline CDR1 is SGHDT and CDR2 is YYEEEE. The CDR3 nucleotides are TGTGCCAGCAGCTTTTCGGTGAACACTGAAGCTTTCTTT. Protein sequence: CASSFSVNTEAFF.

The chain uses TRBV4-1 and TRBJ2-1; TRBD2 aligns across 9 bases. Germline V CDR1 and CDR2: MGHRA, YSYEKL. V was clipped by 2 bases and J by 7 bases; unmatched bases: 6. The CDR3 runs 15 residues. This chain's CDR3 is CASSQRRAGGNEQFF. The CDR3 DNA sequence: TGCGCCAGCAGCCAAAGACGCGCGGGGGGGAATGAGCAGTTCTTC.

This clone was counted once. The chain combines TRBV7-9 with TRBJ2-7, with D unresolved. CDR3 length: 12 amino acids. Germline-derived CDR1 and CDR2 are SEHNR and FQNEAQ (reference sequence). Deletions cut 5 bases from V and 5 bases from J, with 10 bases between. CDR3 bases: TGTGCCAGCAGCCCCAGCAGCCACGAGCAGTACTTC. Amino acids: CASSPSSHEQYF. Together with reference TRBV7-9 and TRBJ2-7, the CDR3 gives the full variable domain: DTGVSQNPRHKITKRGQNVTFRCDPISEHNRLYWYRQTLGQGPEFLTYFQNEAQLEKSRLLSDRFSAERPKGSFSTLEIQRTEQGDSAMYLCASSPSSHEQYFGPGTRLTVT.

Concerning this clone itself: The sample carries other DNA sequences with the same CDR3. The chain uses TRBV9 and TRBJ2-5, with D uncertain. The CDR3 totals 13 residues. V was clipped by 0 bases and J by 3 bases, with 6 bases between them. In germline, CDR1 is SGDLS, CDR2 YYNGEE. The CDR3: CASSVEPKETQYF. The CDR3 DNA sequence: TGTGCCAGCAGCGTAGAACCCAAAGAGACCCAGTACTTC.

The V call is TRBV11-2, the J call TRBJ1-1; a weak D match, TRBD1 (6 bases). Per the germline V gene, CDR1 is SGHAT and CDR2 is FQNNGV. V dropped 0 bases and J dropped 3 bases, with 14 bases sitting between them. The CDR3 sequence is 16 residues long. The CDR3: CASSLDRGLGDTEAFF. CDR3 bases: TGTGCCAGCAGCTTAGACCGGGGGCTAGGGGACACTGAAGCTTTCTTT.

The V call is TRBV27, the J call TRBJ1-5, with D hard to call. Per germline, CDR1 MNHEY and CDR2 SMNVEV (reference sequence). The V and J ends lost 4 bases and 7 bases respectively, with 17 bases between them. The CDR3 is 15 amino acids. CDR3 region: CASSSRNENMQPQHF. In DNA form, the CDR3 reads TGTGCCAGCAGTTCCCGAAATGAAAATATGCAGCCCCAGCATTTT.